These T cell receptor beta chains were read from a single sample in a study of T cells in Graves' hyperthyroidism and ophthalmopathy. TCRdb reprocessed the multiplex PCR reads via MiXCR and lists one record per CDR3 protein. Of roughly 360,000 distinct CDR3 sequences listed, approximately 15% are singletons. Sequencing input: blood. These receptor sequences come from a man aged 25 to 40 with Graves' hyperthyroidism that later progressed to Graves' ophthalmopathy. The conserved cysteine and the conserved F or W are not part of the CDR3 here. A D gene is named only where the DNA matches it firmly. Clone size is stated in some rows and not others, as once, few, many or a class when expanded.

clone size	V gene	J gene	D gene	CDR3 protein
many	TRBV9	TRBJ2-7	NA	ASSVVSTGAELNEQY
many	TRBV12-3/TRBV12-4	TRBJ1-1	TRBD1	ASSSRQGTTEAF
many	TRBV28	TRBJ1-2	NA	ASSLGGTTVFGYT
NA	TRBV6-9	TRBJ2-7	NA	ASSSHRGAEQY
once	TRBV9	TRBJ2-2	NA	ASSVVGSTGELF
many	TRBV3-1	TRBJ1-2	TRBD1	ASSWDSGYT
few	TRBV5-6	TRBJ2-2	NA	ASSFDVNTGELF
few	TRBV27	TRBJ2-7	TRBD2	ASSSTPLAGGPYEQY
many	TRBV24-1	TRBJ2-2	TRBD1	ATSDADRGRTGELF
NA	TRBV11-3	TRBJ1-2	NA	ASSLGIGLPYGYT
many	TRBV5-1	TRBJ2-7	NA	ASSLVGGLGHEQY
NA	TRBV9	TRBJ2-2	TRBD1	ASSVATDREGLDTGELF
NA	TRBV28	TRBJ1-5	NA	ASSTTGYNQPQH
many	TRBV5-1	TRBJ2-5	TRBD2	ASTFSGRYQETQY
few	TRBV27	TRBJ1-1	NA	ASSLNTYTEAF
NA	TRBV4-2	TRBJ2-1	NA	ASSQDSTKQF
few	TRBV19	TRBJ1-5	TRBD1	ASKDRAGQPQH
many	TRBV3-1	TRBJ1-2	TRBD1	ASSPTGSTYGYT
NA	TRBV3-1	TRBJ1-3	TRBD1	ASSQRDRWAHIY
NA	TRBV9	TRBJ1-2	TRBD1	ASSVRDRGGYT